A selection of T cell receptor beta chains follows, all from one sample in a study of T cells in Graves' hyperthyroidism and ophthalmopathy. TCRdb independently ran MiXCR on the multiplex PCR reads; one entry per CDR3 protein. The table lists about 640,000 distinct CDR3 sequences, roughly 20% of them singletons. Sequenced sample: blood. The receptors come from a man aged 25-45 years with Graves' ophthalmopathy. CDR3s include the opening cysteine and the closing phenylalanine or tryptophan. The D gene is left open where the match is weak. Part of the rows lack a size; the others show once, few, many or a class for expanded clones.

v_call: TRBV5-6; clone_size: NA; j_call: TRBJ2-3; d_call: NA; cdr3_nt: TGTGCCAGCAGCTTAGTTTTGACAGGAGCAGATACGCAGTATTTT; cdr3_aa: CASSLVLTGADTQYF
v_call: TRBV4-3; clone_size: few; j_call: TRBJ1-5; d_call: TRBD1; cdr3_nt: TGCGCCAGCAGCCAAGAGGGGGACAGGGGAGGCAATCAGCCCCAGCATTTT; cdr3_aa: CASSQEGDRGGNQPQHF
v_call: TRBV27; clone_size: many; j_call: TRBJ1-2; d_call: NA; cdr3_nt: TGTGCCAGCAGTCCTTCTTCGGGGACCATTAACTATGGCTACACCTTC; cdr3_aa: CASSPSSGTINYGYTF
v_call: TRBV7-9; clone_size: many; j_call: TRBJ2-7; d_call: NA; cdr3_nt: TGTGCCAGCAGCCCAGTAAGGGGACCCAACCCTCATTTAAGCTCCTACGAGCAGTACTTC; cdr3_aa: CASSPVRGPNPHLSSYEQYF
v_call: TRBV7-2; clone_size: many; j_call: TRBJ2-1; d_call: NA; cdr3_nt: TGTGCCAGCAGCTTGGGGCAGGGCCGGCTCAATGAGCAGTTCTTC; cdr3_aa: CASSLGQGRLNEQFF
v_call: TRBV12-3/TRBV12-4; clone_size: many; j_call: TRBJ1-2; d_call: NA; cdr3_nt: TGTGCCAGCAGTTCCCCAGAGACTTATGGCTACACCTTC; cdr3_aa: CASSSPETYGYTF
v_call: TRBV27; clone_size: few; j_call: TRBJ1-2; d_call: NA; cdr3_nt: TGTGCCAGCAGTTTATCTTCGCTCGGCCCGAACTATGGCTACACCTTC; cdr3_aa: CASSLSSLGPNYGYTF
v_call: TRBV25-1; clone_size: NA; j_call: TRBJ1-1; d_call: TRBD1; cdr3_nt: TGTGCCAGCAGTGAATATCGACAGGGGAACACTGAAGCTTTCTTT; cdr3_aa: CASSEYRQGNTEAFF
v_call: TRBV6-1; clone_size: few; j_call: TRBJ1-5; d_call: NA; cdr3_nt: TGTGCCAGCAGTGTGTCCACTGAATCGCCCCAGCATTTT; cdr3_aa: CASSVSTESPQHF
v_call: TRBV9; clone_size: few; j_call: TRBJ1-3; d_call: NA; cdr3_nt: TGTGCCAGCAGCGTAGCAGGTGCCGCTGGAAACACCATATATTTT; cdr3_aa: CASSVAGAAGNTIYF
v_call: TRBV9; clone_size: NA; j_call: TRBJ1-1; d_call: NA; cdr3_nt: TGTGCCAGCAGCGCCTCAGGGTCCGGAGCTGAAGCTTTCTTT; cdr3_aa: CASSASGSGAEAFF
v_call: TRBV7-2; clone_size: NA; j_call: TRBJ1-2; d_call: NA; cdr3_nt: TGTGCCAGCAGCTTAGAATTCTTTCCGAGGGGCTACACCTTC; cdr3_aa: CASSLEFFPRGYTF
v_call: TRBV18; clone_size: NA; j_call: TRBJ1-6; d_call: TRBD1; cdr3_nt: TGTGCCAGCTCACCCAACGTATGGGACAGCGCAGAACTCCACTTT; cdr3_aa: CASSPNVWDSAELHF
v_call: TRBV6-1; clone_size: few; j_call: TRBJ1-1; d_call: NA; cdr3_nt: TGTGCCAGCAGTTCGAAATACGCCGCTGAAGCTTTCTTT; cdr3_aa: CASSSKYAAEAFF
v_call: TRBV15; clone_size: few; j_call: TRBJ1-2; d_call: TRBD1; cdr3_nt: TGTGCCACCAGCGCACACCCCGACAGGGGAGTCGACTATGGCTACACCTTC; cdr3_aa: CATSAHPDRGVDYGYTF
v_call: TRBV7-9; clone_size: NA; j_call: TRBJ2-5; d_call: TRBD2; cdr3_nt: TGTGCCAGCAGCTCCTTCCTCATAGTGACTAGCGTGGGAAGAGAGACCCAGTACTTC; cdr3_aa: CASSSFLIVTSVGRETQYF
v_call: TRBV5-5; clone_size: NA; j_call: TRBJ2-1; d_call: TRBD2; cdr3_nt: TGTGCCAGCCCAGGACTAGCGGATTACAATGAGCAGTTCTTC; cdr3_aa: CASPGLADYNEQFF
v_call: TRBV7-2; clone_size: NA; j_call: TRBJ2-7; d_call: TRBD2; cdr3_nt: TGTGCCAGCAGCTTAGCGTCTAGCGGGATCAGCTACGAGCAGTACTTC; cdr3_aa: CASSLASSGISYEQYF
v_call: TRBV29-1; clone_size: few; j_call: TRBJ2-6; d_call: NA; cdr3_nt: TGCAGCGTGGAGGCCGGGACGGGGGTGCTAGGGGCCAACGTCCTGACTTTC; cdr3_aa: CSVEAGTGVLGANVLTF
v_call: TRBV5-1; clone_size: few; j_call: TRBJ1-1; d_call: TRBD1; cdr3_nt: TGCGCCAGCAGCCGGGACAGGGCTGAAGCTTTCTTT; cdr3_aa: CASSRDRAEAFF
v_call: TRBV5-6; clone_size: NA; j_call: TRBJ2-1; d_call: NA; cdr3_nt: TGTGCCAGCAGCCTGGGGGCGGACCGATACTCCTACAATGAGCAGTTCTTC; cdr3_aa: CASSLGADRYSYNEQFF
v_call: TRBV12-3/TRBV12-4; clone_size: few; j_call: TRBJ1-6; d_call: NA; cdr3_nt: TGTGCCAGCAGTTTACGCAGGGTGGACTCACCCCTCCACTTT; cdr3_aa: CASSLRRVDSPLHF
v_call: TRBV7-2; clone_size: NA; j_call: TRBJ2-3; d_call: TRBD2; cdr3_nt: TGTGCCAGCAGCCTACTAGCGGGAGTAGCCACAGATACGCAGTATTTT; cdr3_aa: CASSLLAGVATDTQYF
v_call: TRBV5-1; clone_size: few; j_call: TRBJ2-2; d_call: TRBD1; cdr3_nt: TGCGCCAGCAGCTCAACGGACAGGGGCATCACCGGGGAGCTGTTTTTT; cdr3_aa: CASSSTDRGITGELFF
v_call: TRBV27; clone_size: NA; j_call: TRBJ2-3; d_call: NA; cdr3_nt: TGTGCCAGCCACTCGGCGGGCTCCACAGATACGCAGTATTTT; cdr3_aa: CASHSAGSTDTQYF
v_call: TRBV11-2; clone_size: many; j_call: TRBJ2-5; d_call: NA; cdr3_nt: TGTGCCAGCAGCTTAACTAGCATAGAGACCCAGTACTTC; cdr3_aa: CASSLTSIETQYF
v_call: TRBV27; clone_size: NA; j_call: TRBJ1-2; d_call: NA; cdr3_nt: TGTGCCAGCAGTTTTGGGGAAACCTATGGCTACACCTTC; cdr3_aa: CASSFGETYGYTF
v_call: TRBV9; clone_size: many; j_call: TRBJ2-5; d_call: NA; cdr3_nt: TGTGCCAGCAGCCCCCGTCGGGCCAGTTGGGAGACCCAGTACTTC; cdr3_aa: CASSPRRASWETQYF
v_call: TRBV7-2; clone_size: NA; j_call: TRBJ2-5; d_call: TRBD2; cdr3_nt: TGTGCCAGCAGCTTAAAACCGGGACTAGCGGGAGTGAGGGCAGAGACCCAGTACTTC; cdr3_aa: CASSLKPGLAGVRAETQYF
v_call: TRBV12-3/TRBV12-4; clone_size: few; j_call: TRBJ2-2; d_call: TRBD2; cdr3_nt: TGTGCCAGCAGCCTCCATGGTGGGCTAGCGGGACTCGGAAGGACCGGGGAGCTGTTTTTT; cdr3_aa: CASSLHGGLAGLGRTGELFF
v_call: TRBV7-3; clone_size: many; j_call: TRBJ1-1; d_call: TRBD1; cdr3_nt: TGTGCCAGCAGCTTAACTCGGACAGGGTTCACTGAAGCTTTCTTT; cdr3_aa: CASSLTRTGFTEAFF
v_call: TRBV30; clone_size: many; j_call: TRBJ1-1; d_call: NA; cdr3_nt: TGTGCCTGGAGTCGTCTGTACATGAACACTGAAGCTTTCTTT; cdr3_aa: CAWSRLYMNTEAFF
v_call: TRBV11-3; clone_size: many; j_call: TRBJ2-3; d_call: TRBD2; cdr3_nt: TGTGCCAGCAGCTTCGGGAGGGCCACAGATACGCAGTATTTT; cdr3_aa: CASSFGRATDTQYF
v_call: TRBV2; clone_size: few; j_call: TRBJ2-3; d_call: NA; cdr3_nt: TGTGCCAGCACTGGGGCGAGTAGCACAGATACGCAGTATTTT; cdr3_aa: CASTGASSTDTQYF
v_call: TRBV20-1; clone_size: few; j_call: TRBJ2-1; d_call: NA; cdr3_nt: TGCAGTGCTTTCCGCTTTGGGACCTACAATGAGCAGTTCTTC; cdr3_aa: CSAFRFGTYNEQFF
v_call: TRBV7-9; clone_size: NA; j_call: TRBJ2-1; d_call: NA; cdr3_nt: TGTGCCAGCAGCCCATACGGACTCCGAAGAAAGGGGAGCAATGAGCAGTTCTTC; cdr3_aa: CASSPYGLRRKGSNEQFF
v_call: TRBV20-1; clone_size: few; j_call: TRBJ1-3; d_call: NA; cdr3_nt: TGCAGTGCTAGGACGGCCTCTGGAAACACCATATATTTT; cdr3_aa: CSARTASGNTIYF
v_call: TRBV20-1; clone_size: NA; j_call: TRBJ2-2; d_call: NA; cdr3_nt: TGCAGTGCTACCCCCGGATTTTCCGGGGAGCTGTTTTTT; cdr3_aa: CSATPGFSGELFF
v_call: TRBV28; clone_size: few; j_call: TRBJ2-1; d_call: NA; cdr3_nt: TGTGCCAGCAGTTCAATGGGAGAACGGGATGAGCAGTTCTTC; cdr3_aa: CASSSMGERDEQFF
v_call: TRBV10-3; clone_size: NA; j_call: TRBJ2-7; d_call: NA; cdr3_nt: TGTGCCACCGCGGATTTCCGGGACAACTCCTACGAGCAGTACTTC; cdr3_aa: CATADFRDNSYEQYF
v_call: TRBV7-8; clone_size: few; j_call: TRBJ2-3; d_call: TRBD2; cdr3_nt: TGTGCCAGCAGCCCGGGGCTAGCGGGAGGGTTCGATACGCAGTATTTT; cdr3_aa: CASSPGLAGGFDTQYF
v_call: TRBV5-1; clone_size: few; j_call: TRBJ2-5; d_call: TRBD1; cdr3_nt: TGCGCCAGCAGCTCGACAGGGGGCCGGCCCCAAGAGACCCAGTACTTC; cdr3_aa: CASSSTGGRPQETQYF
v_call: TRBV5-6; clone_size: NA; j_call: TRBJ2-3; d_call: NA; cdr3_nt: TGTGCCAGCAGCTGGGGGACCTCGACAATTACAGATACGCAGTATTTT; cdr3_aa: CASSWGTSTITDTQYF
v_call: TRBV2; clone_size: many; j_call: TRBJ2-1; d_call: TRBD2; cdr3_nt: TGTGCCAGCACTTTCCTCCGCGGGACTAGCGGGAGCGATGAGCAGTTCTTC; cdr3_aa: CASTFLRGTSGSDEQFF
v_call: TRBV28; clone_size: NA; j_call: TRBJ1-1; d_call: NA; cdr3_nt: TGTGCCAGCAGTTTATTGTCGAACACTGAAGCTTTCTTT; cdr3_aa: CASSLLSNTEAFF
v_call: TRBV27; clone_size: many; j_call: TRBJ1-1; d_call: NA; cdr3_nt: TGTGCCAGCAGTCCCGGGCCCACTGAAGCTTTCTTT; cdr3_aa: CASSPGPTEAFF
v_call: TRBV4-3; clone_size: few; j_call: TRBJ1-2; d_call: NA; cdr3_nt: TGCGCCAGCAGCCATGGGGGCGGGACACTATATGGCTACACCTTC; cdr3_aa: CASSHGGGTLYGYTF
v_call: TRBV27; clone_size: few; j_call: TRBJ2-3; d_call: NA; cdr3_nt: TGTGCCAGCAGGGGGCCTTACACAGATACGCAGTATTTT; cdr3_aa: CASRGPYTDTQYF
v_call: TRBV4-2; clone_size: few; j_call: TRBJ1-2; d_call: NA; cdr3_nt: TGTGCCAGCAGCCACCCTGGGACGGCTAACTATGGCTACACCTTC; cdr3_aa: CASSHPGTANYGYTF
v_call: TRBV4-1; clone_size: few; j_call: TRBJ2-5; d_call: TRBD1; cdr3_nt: TGCGCCAGCCGTGGCAGGGGGCGAGAGACCCAGTACTTC; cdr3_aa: CASRGRGRETQYF
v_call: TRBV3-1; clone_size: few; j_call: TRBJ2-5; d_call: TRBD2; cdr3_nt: TGTGCCAGCAGGGGACTAGCGGGGACTTACGGCCAGTACTTC; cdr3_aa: CASRGLAGTYGQYF
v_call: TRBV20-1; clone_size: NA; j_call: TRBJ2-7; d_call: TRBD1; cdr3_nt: TGCAGTGCTAGAGAATACAGGGGGGACACCTACGAGCAGTACTTC; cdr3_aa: CSAREYRGDTYEQYF